This T cell receptor (beta chain) was recovered during a study of shared clonotypes between healthy human individuals. The overall study: Each donor contributed plates that comprised three CD4 naive, three CD4 memory, two CD8 naive and one CD8 memory.

The CDR3 is 14 residues long. The V end lost 8 bases, the J end lost 2 bases, and 14 bases lay between the germline ends. CDR1 is MDHEN, CDR2 SYDVKM, per germline. Those who donated were healthy HIV-negative adults, with no recent acute infections or vaccinations reported. Study-level points and caveats: In a handful of donors, around 4.5% of naive CD4 clonotypes appeared in common.

Concerning this clone: Its antigen is unknown.

Data came from immunoSEQ multiplex PCR; TCRdb stores just in-frame clones and leaves some out. Of 500,000 to 550,000 clones listed, roughly 95% are singletons. This receptor was obtained from a woman aged 25 to 45 in good health. This chain links TRBV28 with TRBJ2-3; D unclear. The specimen sequenced was naive CD4+ T cells sorted from blood. Subset noted: CD45RA+ positively selected. CDR3 sequence: CASHTRLFTDTQYF. The CDR3 bases are TGTGCCAGCCATACCAGGCTGTTCACAGATACGCAGTATTTT.